This T cell receptor beta chain was observed in a study of technical replicates of blood from a handful of donors. CDR1 KGHSH and CDR2 LQKENI come from the germline V gene. The CDR3 has 14 residues. Trimming removed 3 bases from V and 3 bases from J; junction bases left unmatched: 4. The protocol was immunoSEQ multiplex PCR, while the TCRdb copy is restricted to in-frame clones and leaves out a portion. Counted here are 64,000 or so clones, approximately 83% occurring once; the ten biggest clones make up approximately 5.1%. The chain couples TRBV18 to TRBJ2-7; 8 bases are a match to TRBD1. The sample consisted of PBMCs. The clonotype comes from a human donor in good health. Some clones in this sample may be carry-over from other donors' samples. The CDR3: CASSPQGAVYEQYF. The CDR3 nucleotides read TGTGCCAGCTCACCCCAGGGGGCGGTCTACGAGCAGTACTTC.